The following is a T cell receptor (beta chain) sequence with its context. This sample was included in a study of Ad26.COV2.S vaccination and SARS-CoV-2 variants. At the level of the study: Administration of Ad26.COV2.S was intramuscular, either once or twice 56 days apart.

Germline loops: CDR1 SEHNR, CDR2 FQNEAQ (reference sequence). The CDR3 has 18 residues. V shed 5 bases and J 1 base; nucleotides not matched to a gene: 9. This sample's treatment: around 19 received Ad26.COV2.S at low or high dose, single or two shots; about 5 received placebo; per-sample allocation not given. All samples were drawn on day 63, counting from the first vaccine or placebo injection. Assay: immunoSEQ multiplex PCR; the TCRdb copy retains only in-frame clones and omits some. Of 350,000 to 450,000 clones in the sample, 75% to 90% were seen once. The sequences come from peripheral blood, collected in a trial of Ad26.COV2.S vaccine versus placebo. The clonotype was recovered from a person between 18 and 59 years old who received the Ad26.COV2.S COVID-19 vaccine or a placebo. The V call is TRBV7-9, the J call TRBJ2-1; 12 bases align to TRBD2. The CDR3 loop reads CASSPGLAGLGSYNEQFF. The CDR3 bases are TGTGCCAGCAGCCCGGGACTAGCGGGCCTAGGGTCCTACAATGAGCAGTTCTTC.